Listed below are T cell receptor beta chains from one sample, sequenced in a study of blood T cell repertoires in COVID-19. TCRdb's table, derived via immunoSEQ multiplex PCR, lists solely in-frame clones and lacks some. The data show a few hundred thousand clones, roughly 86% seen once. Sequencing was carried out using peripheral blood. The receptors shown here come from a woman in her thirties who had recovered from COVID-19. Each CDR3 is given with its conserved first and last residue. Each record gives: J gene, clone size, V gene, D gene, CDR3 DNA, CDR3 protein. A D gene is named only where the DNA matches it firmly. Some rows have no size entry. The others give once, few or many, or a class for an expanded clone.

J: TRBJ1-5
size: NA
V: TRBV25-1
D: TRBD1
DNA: TGTGCCAGCAGTCCCAGGGGGAATCAGCCCCAGCATTTT
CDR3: CASSPRGNQPQHF

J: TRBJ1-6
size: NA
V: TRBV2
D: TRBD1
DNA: TGTGCCAGCATCCCCGGACAGGGACTAAATTCACCCCTCCACTTT
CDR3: CASIPGQGLNSPLHF

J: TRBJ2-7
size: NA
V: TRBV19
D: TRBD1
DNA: TGTGCCAGTAGTCAGTACGGACAGGGGTTCTACGAGCAGTACTTC
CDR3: CASSQYGQGFYEQYF

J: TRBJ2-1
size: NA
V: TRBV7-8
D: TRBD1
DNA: TGTGCCAGCAGCTCAACTCTTCCGGGACAGGTACGCGGTGAGCAGTTCTTC
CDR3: CASSSTLPGQVRGEQFF

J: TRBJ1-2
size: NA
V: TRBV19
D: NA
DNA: TGTGCCAGTAGCCGGGGGTATCTCTATGGCTACACCTTC
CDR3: CASSRGYLYGYTF

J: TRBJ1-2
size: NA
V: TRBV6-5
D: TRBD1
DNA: TGTGCCAGCAGTTTGACGACAGGGTCGTATGGCTACACCTTC
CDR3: CASSLTTGSYGYTF

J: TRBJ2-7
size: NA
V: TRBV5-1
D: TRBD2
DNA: TGCGCCAGCAGCCCAGCGGCGGGGGTCTCCTACGAGCAGTACTTC
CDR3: CASSPAAGVSYEQYF

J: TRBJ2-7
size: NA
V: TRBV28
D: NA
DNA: TGTGCCAGCAGTTTACCATGGAGAATCTACGAGCAGTACTTC
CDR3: CASSLPWRIYEQYF

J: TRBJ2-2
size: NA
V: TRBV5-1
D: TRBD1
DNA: TGCGCCAGCAGCCAAACGGACAGGGGGCAATCCGGGGAGCTGTTTTTT
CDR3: CASSQTDRGQSGELFF

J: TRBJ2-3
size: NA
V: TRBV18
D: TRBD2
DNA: TGTGCCAGCTCACCATCGGGAGGGAGTACTAGCACAGATACGCAGTATTTT
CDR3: CASSPSGGSTSTDTQYF

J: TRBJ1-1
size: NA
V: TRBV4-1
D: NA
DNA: TGCGCCAGCAGCCAAGATTGGACCCAGGGGCTCTCTGAAGCTTTCTTT
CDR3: CASSQDWTQGLSEAFF

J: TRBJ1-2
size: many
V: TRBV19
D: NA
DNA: TGTGCCAGTAGTGTAACCGGGTCGGGGGAAAATGGCTACACCTTC
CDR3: CASSVTGSGENGYTF

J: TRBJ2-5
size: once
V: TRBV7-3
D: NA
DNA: TGTGCCAGCAGCCAGGGACTCCAAGAGACCCAGTACTTC
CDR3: CASSQGLQETQYF

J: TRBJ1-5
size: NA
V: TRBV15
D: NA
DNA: TGTGCCACCAGCAGAGATCTCGGAGGCGGACAGCCCCAGCATTTT
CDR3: CATSRDLGGGQPQHF

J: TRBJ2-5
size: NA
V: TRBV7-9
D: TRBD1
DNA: TGTGCCAGCAGTTACAGGGGGTTGGAGACCCAGTACTTC
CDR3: CASSYRGLETQYF

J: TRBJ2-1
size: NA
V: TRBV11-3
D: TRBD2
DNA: TGTGCCAGCAGCCCCGGGGGGGGAGCCGGGAATGAGCAGTTCTTC
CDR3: CASSPGGGAGNEQFF

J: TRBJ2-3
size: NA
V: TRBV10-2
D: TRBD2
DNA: TGCGCCAGCACCGGACTAGCGGGGGGGAGGGCGGATACGCAGTATTTT
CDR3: CASTGLAGGRADTQYF

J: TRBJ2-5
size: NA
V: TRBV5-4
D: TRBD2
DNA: TGTGCCAGCAGCCCAGCGGGGGGGCTGTCAGAGACCCAGTACTTC
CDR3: CASSPAGGLSETQYF

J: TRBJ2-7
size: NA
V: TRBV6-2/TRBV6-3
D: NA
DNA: TGTGCCAGCAGTAGAGGGGGCGAGCAGTACTTC
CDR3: CASSRGGEQYF

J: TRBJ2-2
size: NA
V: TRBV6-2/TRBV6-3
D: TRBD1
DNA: TGTGCCAGCAGCAAAGACAGGGGACGAAGCACCGGGGAGCTGTTTTTT
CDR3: CASSKDRGRSTGELFF

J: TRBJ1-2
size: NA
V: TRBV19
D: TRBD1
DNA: TGTGCCAGTAGTGCCACAGGGGGCGCGGAAGGCTACACCTTC
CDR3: CASSATGGAEGYTF

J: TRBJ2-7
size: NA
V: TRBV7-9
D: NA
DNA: TGTGCCAGCAGCCCACCGGTCCTTAAGGAGCAGTACTTC
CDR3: CASSPPVLKEQYF

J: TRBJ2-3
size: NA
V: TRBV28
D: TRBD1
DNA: TGTGCCAGCCGTCCCTTGCAGGGGGCGAATACGGATACGCAGTATTTT
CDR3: CASRPLQGANTDTQYF

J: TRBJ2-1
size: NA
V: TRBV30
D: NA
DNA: TGTGCCTGCCCCGGGGGTTCCTACAATGAGCAGTTCTTC
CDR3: CACPGGSYNEQFF

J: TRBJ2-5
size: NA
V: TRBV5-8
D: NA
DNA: TGTGCCAGCAGCTTGCGGGGGGCTGAGACCCAGTACTTC
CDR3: CASSLRGAETQYF

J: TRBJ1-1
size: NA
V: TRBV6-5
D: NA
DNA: TGTGCCAGCAGTCGTTCTAACACTGAAGCTTTCTTT
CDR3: CASSRSNTEAFF

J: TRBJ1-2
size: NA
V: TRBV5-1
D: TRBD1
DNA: TGCGCCAGCAGCAGTACAGGGGGCGGCTATGGCTACACCTTC
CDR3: CASSSTGGGYGYTF

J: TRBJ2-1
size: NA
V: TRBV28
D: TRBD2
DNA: TGTGCCAGCAGTTTTCCCGGACTAGCGGGAGTCGATGAGCAGTTCTTC
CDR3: CASSFPGLAGVDEQFF

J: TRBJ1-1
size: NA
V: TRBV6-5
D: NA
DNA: TGTGCCAGCAGCTCCGACAGCGACAGAAATGAAGCTTTCTTT
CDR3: CASSSDSDRNEAFF

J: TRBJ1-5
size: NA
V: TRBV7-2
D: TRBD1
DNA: TGTGCCAGCAGCCTCTTCCTCGGGACAGGGGGCTTTCAGCCCCAGCATTTT
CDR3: CASSLFLGTGGFQPQHF

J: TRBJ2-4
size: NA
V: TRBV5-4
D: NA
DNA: TGTGCCAGCAGCTTGGAGTCACAACCCAAAAACATTCAGTACTTC
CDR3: CASSLESQPKNIQYF

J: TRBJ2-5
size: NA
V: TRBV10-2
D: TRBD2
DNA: TGCGCCAGCCGGGGACTAGCGGGGGGAGAGACCCAGTACTTC
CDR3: CASRGLAGGETQYF

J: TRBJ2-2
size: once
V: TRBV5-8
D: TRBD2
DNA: TGTGCCAGCAGCTTGGCCGGACTAGCGGCAACCGGGGAGCTGTTTTTT
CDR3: CASSLAGLAATGELFF

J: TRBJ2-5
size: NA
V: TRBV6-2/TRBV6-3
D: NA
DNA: TGTGCCAGCAGTTACGGCTCTTCGGACAGCCAAGAGACCCAGTACTTC
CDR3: CASSYGSSDSQETQYF

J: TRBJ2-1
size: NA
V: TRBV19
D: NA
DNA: TGTGCCAGTAGCCCCTCGTTCCATGAGCAGTTCTTC
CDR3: CASSPSFHEQFF

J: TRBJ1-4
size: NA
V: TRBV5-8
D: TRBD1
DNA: TGTGCCAGCAGCCAGGACAGGGGGCCGGCTAATGAAAAACTGTTTTTT
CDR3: CASSQDRGPANEKLFF

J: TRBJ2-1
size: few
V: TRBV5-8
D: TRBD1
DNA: TGTGCCAGCGGGGGCTCCGGGACAGGGGGCGGGAATGAGCAGTTCTTC
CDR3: CASGGSGTGGGNEQFF

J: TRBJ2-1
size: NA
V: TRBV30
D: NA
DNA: TGTGCCTGGAGGCAGAGGGGGGGCCTGTTGAATGAGCAGTTCTTC
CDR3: CAWRQRGGLLNEQFF

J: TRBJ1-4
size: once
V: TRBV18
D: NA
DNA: TGTGCCAGCTCGTCTCAGGGGTACTCGGGCGAAAAACTGTTTTTT
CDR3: CASSSQGYSGEKLFF

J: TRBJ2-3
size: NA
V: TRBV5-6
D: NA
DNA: TGTGCCAGCAGCTTGGACAGGGTAACAGATACGCAGTATTTT
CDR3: CASSLDRVTDTQYF

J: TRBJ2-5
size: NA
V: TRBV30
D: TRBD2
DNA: TGTGCCTGGGGAACCGGGACTAGGCTTTCCGAGACCCAGTACTTC
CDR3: CAWGTGTRLSETQYF

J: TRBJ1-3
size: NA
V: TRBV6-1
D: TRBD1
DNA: TGTGCCAGCAGTGAGACGGGACAGGGGGTTATCTTAGCAGGAAACACCATATATTTT
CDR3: CASSETGQGVILAGNTIYF

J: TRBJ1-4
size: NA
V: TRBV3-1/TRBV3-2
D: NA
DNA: TGTGCCAGCAGCCGACAGCGAACTAATGAAAAACTGTTTTTT
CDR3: CASSRQRTNEKLFF

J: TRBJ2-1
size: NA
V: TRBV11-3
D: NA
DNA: TGTGCCAGCAGCGCCGAGACCTACAATGAGCAGTTCTTC
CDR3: CASSAETYNEQFF

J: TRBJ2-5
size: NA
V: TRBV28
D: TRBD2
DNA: TGTGCCAGCAGTAGCCCGGGGCTAGCGGTTCAGCAGTACTTC
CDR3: CASSSPGLAVQQYF

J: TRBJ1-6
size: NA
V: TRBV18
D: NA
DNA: TGTGCCAGCTCACCATTCGGCAGGGAAGCCTATAATTCACCCCTCCACTTT
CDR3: CASSPFGREAYNSPLHF

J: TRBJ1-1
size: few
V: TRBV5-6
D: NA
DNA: TGTGCCAGCAGCTTTGGGGGGACTGAAGCTTTCTTT
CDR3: CASSFGGTEAFF

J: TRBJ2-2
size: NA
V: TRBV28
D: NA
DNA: TGTGCCAGCAGGGGCCTGTGGGGAGGCGCCACCGGGGAGCTGTTTTTT
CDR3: CASRGLWGGATGELFF

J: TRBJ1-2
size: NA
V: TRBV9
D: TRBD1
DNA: TGTGCCAGCAGCGAATCCCCAGGGGGAAATGGCTACACCTTC
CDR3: CASSESPGGNGYTF

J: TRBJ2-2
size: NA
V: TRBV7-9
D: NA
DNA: TGTGCCAGCAGCTTAGATCAGAACACCGGGGAGCTGTTTTTT
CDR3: CASSLDQNTGELFF

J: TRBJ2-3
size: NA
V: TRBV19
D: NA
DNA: TGTGCCAGTCGGGGCACAGATACGCAGTATTTT
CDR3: CASRGTDTQYF

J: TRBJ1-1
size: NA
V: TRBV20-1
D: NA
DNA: TGCAGTGCGGCGAGGGCTGAAGCTTTCTTT
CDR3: CSAARAEAFF

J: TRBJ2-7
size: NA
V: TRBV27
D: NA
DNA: TGTGCCAGCAGTTTAGTAGGGGCGGCCTACGAGCAGTACTTC
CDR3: CASSLVGAAYEQYF

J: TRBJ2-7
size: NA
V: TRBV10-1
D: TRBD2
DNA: TGCGCCAGCAGTGAGAGCGGGGGGGATGGTTACGAGCAGTACTTC
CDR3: CASSESGGDGYEQYF

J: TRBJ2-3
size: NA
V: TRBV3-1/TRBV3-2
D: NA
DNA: TGTGCCAGCAGCCAAGATCTCCCAGCAGATACGCAGTATTTT
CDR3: CASSQDLPADTQYF